The T cell receptor beta chain described here comes from a study of T cell repertoires in aging, cancer and after chemotherapy. The overall study: Glioblastoma patients receiving temozolomide-based therapy gave paired samples before and after chemotherapy. Study-level points and caveats: Age-matched healthy donors had significantly more diverse, less clonal blood TCR repertoires than untreated cancer patients. These repertoire data do not allow conclusions about immunological memory after chemotherapy. Median generation probability rose over the chemotherapy interval in each cancer cohort, suggesting rebound thymic output.

Amplification of TCR beta used genomic DNA extracted from peripheral blood. Regarding this clonotype: Its antigen is unknown.

Trimming left V 3 bases short and J 5 bases short, with 8 bases between. This CDR3 has 12 residues. Germline V lookup: CDR1 LNHNV, CDR2 YYDKDF (reference sequence). TRB rearrangements spanning V, D and J were amplified using mixed TRB-A/B primers. TCRdb used MiXCR to reprocess the multiplex PCR reads, holding one entry per CDR3 protein. In the table there are around 20,000 distinct CDR3 sequences, around 38% of which are singletons. This receptor was taken from a human donor with a solid tumor. Specimen: blood. The chain recombines TRBV15 with TRBJ2-7; no firm D call. The CDR3 coding sequence is TGTGCCACCAGCAGGCTAGGTAACGAGCAGTACTTC. Translated: CATSRLGNEQYF.